This T cell receptor (beta chain) appears in the sequencing data of a study of Ad26.COV2.S vaccination and SARS-CoV-2 variants. Trimming took off 2 bases at V and 0 bases at J, with 8 bases between the two ends. The CDR3 totals 15 residues. Per germline, CDR1 SGHAT and CDR2 FQNNGV. The sample holds one count of this clone. Treatment noted: 15 to 20 received Ad26.COV2.S at low or high dose, single or two shots; roughly 5 received placebo; per-sample allocation not given. Day 63 after the first injection of vaccine or placebo was the sampling time. The repertoire was sequenced with immunoSEQ multiplex PCR; TCRdb's copy has only in-frame clones and lacks some. The sample shows 300,000 to 400,000 clones, 70% to 90% of them seen only once.

The J gene is TRBJ2-1, the V gene TRBV11-2; tentative D call: TRBD2 (5 bases). This sequence originates from a person between 18 and 59 years old who received the Ad26.COV2.S COVID-19 vaccine or a placebo. The sequenced sample was peripheral blood, obtained in a trial of Ad26.COV2.S vaccine versus placebo. The CDR3 sequence is CASSLSGSSYNEQFF. The DNA for the CDR3 is TGTGCCAGCAGCTTAAGCGGAAGCTCCTACAATGAGCAGTTCTTC.